Presented here are 26 T cell receptor beta chains from one specimen sequenced in a study of cytomegalovirus exposure and HLA in healthy donors. This PCR relied on a set of 60 Vbeta primers and 13 Jbeta primers. Sequencing was performed with immunoSEQ multiplex PCR; in TCRdb, only in-frame clones are kept and a portion is missing. This sample carries fewer than 200,000 clones, approximately 80% of them seen once, and the ten largest clones take 2.9%. Source material: PBMCs. Receptor source: a female donor in good health and CMV-seronegative.

The V call is TRBV4-2, the J call TRBJ1-3; 7 nucleotides line up with TRBD1. Germline V lookup: CDR1 LGHNA, CDR2 YNFKEQ. V trimming: 1 base; J trimming: 4 bases; junction bases outside the gene matches: 4. This CDR3 is built from 15 residues. CDR3 in DNA: TGTGCCAGCAGCCAAGTAACAGGGGACGGAAACACCATATATTTT. It translates to CASSQVTGDGNTIYF.

This chain uses TRBV4-3 with TRBJ1-1, with D unresolved. The germline V gene has CDR1 LGHNA and CDR2 YSLEER. The CDR3 spans 13 residues. V was cut by 0 bases and J by 5 bases, with 7 bases left in between. Here the CDR3 reads CASSQEEWTEAFF. For the CDR3, the DNA is TGCGCCAGCAGCCAAGAAGAGTGGACTGAAGCTTTCTTT.

The chain couples TRBV19 to TRBJ1-2, with 8 bases that match TRBD1. In germline, CDR1 is LNHDA, CDR2 SQIVND (reference sequence). CDR3 length: 13 amino acids. V dropped 6 bases and J dropped 0; count of bases not matched to a gene: 0. The CDR3 DNA reads as TGTGCCAGTAGGGGACAGGCTAACTATGGCTACACCTTC. Amino acid sequence: CASRGQANYGYTF.

The rearrangement uses TRBV5-4 and TRBJ2-3; 9 positions match TRBD1. The CDR3 sequence is 15 residues long. Germline V gene sequence: CDR1 SGHNT, CDR2 YYREEE (reference sequence). The trim removed 0 bases at V and 6 bases at J, leaving 5 bases unmatched. This CDR3 reads CASSLEGQGRDTQYF. The CDR3 DNA follows: TGTGCCAGCAGCTTGGAGGGACAGGGTAGGGATACGCAGTATTTT.

This clone showed up just once. The V call is TRBV5-4, the J call TRBJ1-4, with 8 nucleotides matching TRBD1. Germline trimming cut 0 bases from V and 6 bases from J; bases unmatched to any gene: 1. CDR1 and CDR2 from the germline V gene are SGHNT and YYREEE (reference sequence). This CDR3 has 14 amino acids. The CDR3 bases are TGTGCCAGCAGCTTGGGGACAGGGTATGAAAAACTGTTTTTT. As protein: CASSLGTGYEKLFF. Drawing the rest from reference TRBV5-4 and TRBJ1-4, the complete variable domain is ETGVTQSPTHLIKTRGQQVTLRCSSQSGHNTVSWYQQALGQGPQFIFQYYREEENGRGNFPPRFSGLQFPNYSSELNVNALELDDSALYLCASSLGTGYEKLFFGSGTQLSVL.

The chain uses TRBV30 and TRBJ1-5; D is perhaps TRBD1 (6 bases). Germline V gene data show CDR1 as GTSNPN and CDR2 as SVGIG (reference sequence). V lost 5 bases, J lost 5 bases, and 13 bases lay in between. CDR3 length: 13 amino acids. The CDR3 nucleotides read TGTGCCTGGGCTGGAACAGGGCATCAGCCCCAGCATTTT. Its translation is CAWAGTGHQPQHF.

The gene calls are TRBV6-1 and TRBJ2-4; D is unresolved. CDR1 MNHNS and CDR2 SASEGT come from the germline V gene. V was trimmed by 3 bases and J by 3 bases, leaving 12 bases between them. The CDR3 is 15 amino acids. CDR3: CASSETETYKNIQYF. The CDR3 DNA follows: TGTGCCAGCAGTGAGACCGAGACTTACAAAAACATTCAGTACTTC.

The chain recombines TRBV4-1 with TRBJ1-1, with 9 bases lining up with TRBD1. From germline, CDR1 is MGHRA and CDR2 YSYEKL. The V and J ends lost 4 bases and 0 bases, in that order; junction bases with no gene match: 9. The CDR3 spans 17 residues. Written as DNA, the CDR3 is TGCGCCAGCAGCCTCGTGGGGGACAGGGCCATGAACACTGAAGCTTTCTTT. The encoded protein is CASSLVGDRAMNTEAFF.

The chain combines TRBV6-5 with TRBJ1-4; a possible D gene is TRBD1 (6 bases). CDR3 length: 16 amino acids. V gave up 2 bases and J gave up 8 bases, with 18 bases separating them. Germline lookup yields CDR1 MNHEY and CDR2 SVGAGI. This CDR3 reads CASSYGGGVGEEKLFF. In DNA form, the CDR3 reads TGTGCCAGCAGTTACGGCGGGGGCGTCGGCGAGGAAAAACTGTTTTTT.

The rearrangement joins TRBV5-6 to TRBJ1-4; D unclear. The V gene lost 2 bases and the J gene lost 7 bases, with 15 bases spanning the gap. The CDR3 sequence is 15 residues long. Germline V CDR1 and CDR2: SGHDT, YYEEEE. The CDR3 DNA sequence: TGTGCCAGCAGCTTTGGGCCCTCCGAGGGTGAAAAACTGTTTTTT. Its translation: CASSFGPSEGEKLFF.

This chain links TRBV18 with TRBJ2-2; the D is unclear. The CDR3 has 15 amino acids. Germline CDR1 and CDR2: KGHSH and LQKENI. V was cut by 4 bases and J by 7 bases, with 16 bases left in between. The CDR3 sequence: CASSQHPPSNGELFF. The CDR3 region has the DNA TGTGCCAGCTCACAACACCCCCCTTCCAACGGGGAGCTGTTTTTT.

V and J are TRBV2 and TRBJ1-2; 10 positions match TRBD1. V was clipped by 6 bases and J by 5 bases; unmatched bases: 6. Germline V lookup: CDR1 SNHLY, CDR2 FYNNEI. CDR3 length equals 14 residues. The CDR3 here is CASREGQGFYGYTF. The CDR3 region has the DNA TGTGCCAGCAGAGAGGGACAGGGGTTTTATGGCTACACCTTC.

CDR3 amino acids: CASSLSPSGAYNEQFF. CDR3 sequence (DNA): TGTGCCAGCAGTTTATCGCCTAGCGGGGCCTACAATGAGCAGTTCTTC. The V call is TRBV27, the J call TRBJ2-1, with 9 positions matching TRBD2. The CDR3 is 16 amino acids. Germline V gives CDR1 MNHEY, CDR2 SMNVEV (reference sequence). V shed 0 bases and J 2 bases; nucleotides not matched to a gene: 2.

The V and J genes are TRBV4-1 and TRBJ2-1; 12 bases agree with TRBD2. The CDR3 runs 18 residues. V was clipped by 1 base and J by 5 bases; unmatched bases: 9. CDR1 and CDR2 from the germline V gene are MGHRA and YSYEKL. The CDR3 reads CASSQGLYRTSGNNEQFF. The CDR3 region has the DNA TGCGCCAGCAGCCAAGGCCTGTACAGGACTAGCGGGAACAATGAGCAGTTCTTC.

J is TRBJ1-5 and V is TRBV27, with 7 bases fitting TRBD1. Trimming took 6 bases from V and 7 from J; bases not matched to a gene: 12. Germline CDR1 reads MNHEY; CDR2 reads SMNVEV (reference sequence). The CDR3 has 15 amino acids. The CDR3 DNA sequence: TGTGCCAGCAGCAGTTTAGAGGGGGCCCGCCAGCCCCAGCATTTT. Protein sequence: CASSSLEGARQPQHF.

Details on this clone: Other nucleotide sequences from this sample produce the same CDR3. V is TRBV7-2 and J is TRBJ2-2, with D hard to call. V lost 0 bases to trimming and J lost 5 bases, with 10 bases between them. CDR1 and CDR2 from the germline V gene are SGHTA and FQGNSA. This CDR3 is built from 15 residues. This CDR3 reads CASSLAAPGTGELFF. CDR3 DNA: TGTGCCAGCAGCTTAGCGGCCCCCGGGACCGGGGAGCTGTTTTTT.

This clone was counted only a few times. At one end the junction does not follow the germline gene, possibly because of a read error. V usage is TRBV7-9 and J usage is TRBJ2-6, with D perhaps matching TRBD2 (5 bases). This CDR3 is built from 16 residues. CDR1 is SEHNR, CDR2 FQNEAQ, per germline (reference sequence). CDR3 region: CSSSLALEAGANVLTF. The CDR3 nucleotides read TGTTCCAGCAGCTTAGCGCTGGAGGCTGGGGCCAACGTCCTGACTTTC.

A remark on this clone: The same CDR3 can be traced to other DNA sequences in this sample. The V gene is TRBV7-2, the J gene TRBJ1-6, with 10 bases fitting TRBD1. J was trimmed by 8 bases and V by 3 bases; bases with no gene match: 1. The CDR3 length is 14 residues. Germline loops: CDR1 SGHTA, CDR2 FQGNSA. In nucleotides, the CDR3 is TGTGCCAGCAGCTTTGGGACAGGGGATTCACCCCTCCACTTT. Its protein is CASSFGTGDSPLHF.

The chain has TRBV30 and TRBJ2-7; 9 bases match TRBD2. Germline CDR1 and CDR2: GTSNPN and SVGIG (reference sequence). V shed 4 bases and J 3 bases; nucleotides not matched to a gene: 4. This CDR3 is 13 amino acids long. In DNA form, the CDR3 reads TGTGCCTGGACTAGCGGGGATCTCTACGAGCAGTACTTC. Protein sequence: CAWTSGDLYEQYF.

Only a few counts were recorded for this clone. The CDR3 region has the DNA TGTGCCTGGAGTGTAGACAGGTTCTCGGGCAGCAATCAGCCCCAGCATTTT. Protein product: CAWSVDRFSGSNQPQHF. This chain uses TRBV30 with TRBJ1-5, with TRBD1 as a possible D gene (6 bases). This CDR3 comprises 17 residues. Trimming took 0 bases from V and 1 from J, leaving 16 bases between them. The germline CDR1 and CDR2 sequences are GTSNPN and SVGIG (reference sequence).

This chain uses TRBV5-4 with TRBJ2-2; TRBD2 agrees at 9 bases. Germline CDR1 and CDR2: SGHNT and YYREEE (reference sequence). Trimming took 9 bases from V and 3 from J; bases not matched to a gene: 12. The CDR3 loop spans 16 amino acids. The CDR3 bases are TGTGCCACCTCCCCGCGGGGGGGCGCTGACACCGGGGAGCTGTTTTTT. Protein: CATSPRGGADTGELFF.

This chain connects TRBV7-9 to TRBJ2-7, with a possible D match to TRBD1 (5 bases). The length of the CDR3 is 13 residues. CDR1 is SEHNR, CDR2 FQNEAQ, per germline (reference sequence). Between the trimmed V and J ends, which lost 1 base and 7 bases, there was a span of 11 bases. This CDR3 reads CASSLEGAWEQYF. CDR3 DNA: TGTGCCAGCAGCTTAGAAGGGGCCTGGGAGCAGTACTTC.

The CDR3 DNA sequence: TGTGCCAGCTCACCACCGCCCCTAGCCTACGAGGCGGCAGATACGCAGTATTTT. It encodes CASSPPPLAYEAADTQYF. The V and J genes are TRBV18 and TRBJ2-3, with a possible D match to TRBD2 (5 bases). Trimming shortened V by 0 bases and J by 4 bases, and 20 bases separated the two germline ends. The germline CDR1 and CDR2 sequences are KGHSH and LQKENI. This CDR3 comprises 18 residues.

The chain joins TRBV19 to TRBJ1-1; TRBD1 matches at 7 bases. V lost 2 bases, J lost 4 bases, and 7 bases stayed unmatched. The CDR3 is made up of 15 amino acids. Germline CDR1 and CDR2: LNHDA and SQIVND (reference sequence). The CDR3 sequence is CASSILRGLGTEAFF. The CDR3 nucleotides are TGTGCCAGTAGTATATTAAGGGGGCTTGGCACTGAAGCTTTCTTT.

This chain uses TRBV6-6 with TRBJ1-3; D is undetermined. Germline V gives CDR1 MNHNY, CDR2 SVGAGI (reference sequence). The CDR3 runs 13 residues. The V and J ends lost 6 bases and 4 bases respectively, with 10 bases between them. The CDR3 DNA reads TGTGCCAGCAGAAAGAGGCAGGGAAACACCATATATTTT. It encodes CASRKRQGNTIYF.

The chain carries TRBV6-5 and TRBJ1-2; TRBD1 aligns across 9 bases. J was trimmed by 2 bases and V by 6 bases; bases with no gene match: 7. The CDR3 runs 15 residues. Germline V gene lookup returns CDR1 MNHEY and CDR2 SVGAGI. CDR3 bases: TGTGCCAGCAGGTGGGACAGGGACCCCAACTATGGCTACACCTTC. It specifies CASRWDRDPNYGYTF.